The rows below give T cell receptor beta chains drawn from one sample of a study of cytomegalovirus exposure and HLA in healthy donors. Libraries were prepared by immunoSEQ multiplex PCR; TCRdb keeps only in-frame clonotypes and omits some of them. The sample has 150,000 to 200,000 clones, more than 75% seen once. Sequencing was carried out using PBMCs. Receptor source: a girl aged 2 to 9 in good health and CMV-seropositive. The CDR3 runs from the conserved cysteine through the conserved F or W. A D gene is named only where the DNA matches it firmly. Clone sizes are given selectively: once, few, many, or a class where the clone is expanded.

-,TRBJ2-3,-,TRBV30,TGTGCCTGGAGTGAGGGACTTATCACAGATACGCAGTATTTT,CAWSEGLITDTQYF
-,TRBJ2-2,TRBD1,TRBV2,TGTGCCAGCAGTGCTCAAGGACAGGGGAGAACCGGGGAGCTGTTTTTT,CASSAQGQGRTGELFF
-,TRBJ2-5,-,TRBV2,TGTGCCAGCAGCGGGGACCAAGAGACCCAGTACTTC,CASSGDQETQYF
-,TRBJ2-7,TRBD2,TRBV11-3,TGTGCCAGCAGCTTAGATGTTTTGCGGGAGGGGCCGTACGAGCAGTACTTC,CASSLDVLREGPYEQYF
-,TRBJ2-3,-,TRBV10-3,TGTGCCATCAGTGAAGGTGGGCTGGTACCAGATACGCAGTATTTT,CAISEGGLVPDTQYF
-,TRBJ2-7,-,TRBV28,TGTGCCAGCAGTTCCGCTGGGCCCTACGAGCAGTACTTC,CASSSAGPYEQYF
-,TRBJ1-1,-,TRBV7-8,TGTGCCAGCAGCTTATTCAGGGTTGTCCAGAACACTGAAGCTTTCTTT,CASSLFRVVQNTEAFF
-,TRBJ1-4,-,TRBV28,TGTGCCAGCAGGGGGACGGGACTTGAAAAACTGTTTTTT,CASRGTGLEKLFF
-,TRBJ2-5,-,TRBV5-1,TGCGCCAGCAGTCGTTCCCAAGAGACCCAGTACTTC,CASSRSQETQYF
-,TRBJ2-7,-,TRBV9,TGTGCCAGCAGCGTCCTAGGAGGGGTCGGGTACGAGCAGTACTTC,CASSVLGGVGYEQYF
-,TRBJ1-4,-,TRBV5-6,TGTGCCAGCAGCTTCTTGGGGGCTCGGTTAGGAAAACTGTTTTTT,CASSFLGARLGKLFF
-,TRBJ2-1,TRBD2,TRBV9,TGTGCCAGCAGCTTCCTGGGGTCTAGCGGGAGCTACAATGAGCAGTTCTTC,CASSFLGSSGSYNEQFF
-,TRBJ2-1,-,TRBV5-1,TGCGCCAGCAGCTTGATGACGGGGGAGTACAATGAGCAGTTCTTC,CASSLMTGEYNEQFF
-,TRBJ2-3,-,TRBV11-3,TGTGCCAGCAGCTTAGGCCGGTACACAGATACGCAGTATTTT,CASSLGRYTDTQYF
-,TRBJ2-3,-,TRBV14,TGTGCCAGCAGCTGGCGAGGGTTGACGCAGTATTTT,CASSWRGLTQYF
-,TRBJ1-1,-,TRBV29-1,TGCAGCGTTGAACATTTATCAACAGGCGAAGCTTTCTTT,CSVEHLSTGEAFF
-,TRBJ2-3,-,TRBV28,TGTGCCAGCACCACCAGGGCCCGCCTAAGGACCCACACAGATACGCAGTATTTT,CASTTRARLRTHTDTQYF
few,TRBJ1-2,-,TRBV7-9,TGTGCCAGCAGCCTCCGGGACACGAATGGCTACACCTTC,CASSLRDTNGYTF
-,TRBJ2-2,-,TRBV7-3,TGTGCCAGCAGCCTGGGGGGGGCCGGTGCCGGGGAGCTGTTTTTT,CASSLGGAGAGELFF
-,TRBJ2-1,-,TRBV7-3,TGTGCCAGCAGCTCTGGCGGTCACTCCTACAATGAGCAGTTCTTC,CASSSGGHSYNEQFF
-,TRBJ1-1,-,TRBV6-5,TGTGCCAGCAGTCCTACCCCTCAGGCAGCTTTCTTT,CASSPTPQAAFF
-,TRBJ2-6,-,TRBV7-3,TGTGCCAGCAGCTTTGGGGGACACCTAAACTCTGGGGCCAACGTCCTGACTTTC,CASSFGGHLNSGANVLTF
-,TRBJ2-7,-,TRBV19,TGTGCCAGTAGATCGGGGTACGAGCAGTACTTC,CASRSGYEQYF
-,TRBJ1-3,-,TRBV4-1,TGCGCCAGCAGCCTCAGACGTCCGAATCCCGGGGACACCATATATTTT,CASSLRRPNPGDTIYF
-,TRBJ2-5,TRBD2,TRBV20-1,TGCAGTGCTGGACGGGGGGGGACCCAGTACTTC,CSAGRGGTQYF
-,TRBJ1-1,TRBD1,TRBV30,TGTGCCTGGACTAAAATTCGGACAGGGGTAACCACTGAAGCTTTCTTT,CAWTKIRTGVTTEAFF
-,TRBJ2-7,TRBD1,TRBV7-2,TGTGCCAGCAGCCCATTTGGGGGACAGAGCTCCTACGAGCAGTACTTC,CASSPFGGQSSYEQYF
-,TRBJ2-7,TRBD1,TRBV5-4,TGTGCCAGCAGCTTAGGACAGGGTCTTTCCTACGAGCAGTACTTC,CASSLGQGLSYEQYF
once,TRBJ1-3,-,TRBV29-1,TGCAGCGTTGAAACAGCTACTGGAAACACCATATATTTT,CSVETATGNTIYF